The rows below give T cell receptor beta chains drawn from one sample of a study of graft-versus-host responses after intestinal transplantation. Repertoires were generated with immunoSEQ multiplex PCR, while TCRdb's copy carries only in-frame clones and drops some. The table includes 4,300 or so clones, roughly 30% detected once. Sequenced material: alloreactive CD8+ T cells from a mixed lymphocyte reaction culture, taken before transplantation. The receptors originated from a human patient who was an organ donor for intestinal transplantation. The CDR3 runs from the conserved cysteine through the conserved F or W. The D gene is left open where the match is weak. Where a row states a size, it is once, few, many or the class of an expanded clone; other rows omit it.

>TRBV7-9|TRBJ2-1|15|TRBD2|-
TGTGCCAGCAGCGCCGGGACTAGTTCCTACAATGAGCAGTTCTTC
CASSAGTSSYNEQFF
>TRBV5-1|TRBJ2-1|12|-|-
TGCGCCAGCAGACCCGGTGACAATGAGCAGTTCTTC
CASRPGDNEQFF
>TRBV5-1|TRBJ2-1|14|TRBD1|few
TGCGCCAGCAGCTTCGTGTTAATGGGACAGGGAAAGTTCTTC
CASSFVLMGQGKFF
>TRBV6-6|TRBJ2-1|13|-|-
TGTGCCAGCAGTTACACGCGGGGCAATGAGCAGTTCTTC
CASSYTRGNEQFF
>TRBV4-2|TRBJ1-4|16|-|medium-sized
TGTGCCAGCAGCCAAGATCTGACTCCAACTAATGAAAAACTGTTTTTT
CASSQDLTPTNEKLFF
>TRBV30|TRBJ1-2|11|-|-
TGTGCCTGGACAGGGAACTATGGCTACACCTTC
CAWTGNYGYTF
>TRBV6-4|TRBJ2-3|16|TRBD1|few
TGTGCCAGCAGTGACACTGGGGGACAGGGAGTAGATACGCAGTATTTT
CASSDTGGQGVDTQYF
>TRBV5-6|TRBJ1-5|18|TRBD1|few
TGTGCCAGCAGCTTCTACGGGCCAGGGGGCTTTTCCAATCAGCCCCAGCATTTT
CASSFYGPGGFSNQPQHF
>TRBV5-1|TRBJ1-6|18|TRBD1|-
TGCGCCAGCAGCTTGGCCACCAGACAGGGGGCTTCGAATTCACCCCTCCACTTT
CASSLATRQGASNSPLHF
>TRBV28|TRBJ2-5|17|TRBD2|-
TGTGCCAGCAGTCCGGGACTAGCGGGGGCCCACCTGGAGACCCAGTACTTC
CASSPGLAGAHLETQYF
>TRBV7-9|TRBJ2-4|16|TRBD1|medium-sized
TGTGCCAGCAGCTCCTCGCTGGACAGGGGAGAAAACATTCAGTACTTC
CASSSSLDRGENIQYF
>TRBV28|TRBJ2-1|13|TRBD1|few
TGTGCCAGCAGGACAACAGGGGCTGATGAGCAGTTCTTC
CASRTTGADEQFF
>TRBV6-5|TRBJ1-1|13|-|-
TGTGCCAGCAGTGGGGGGGGGCGCACTGAAGCTTTCTTT
CASSGGGRTEAFF
>TRBV4-1|TRBJ2-2|16|-|-
TGCGCCAGCAGCCAATTCCAGGTCTCGAACACCGGGGAGCTGTTTTTT
CASSQFQVSNTGELFF
>TRBV27|TRBJ1-5|14|-|-
TGTGCCAGCAGTGCCCAGGGATGGGATCAGCCCCAGCATTTT
CASSAQGWDQPQHF
>TRBV7-2|TRBJ1-1|18|TRBD1|-
TGTGCCAGCAGCTCCTGGACAGGGCGAGGTTTTATGAACACTGAAGCTTTCTTT
CASSSWTGRGFMNTEAFF
>TRBV4-1|TRBJ2-1|14|-|medium-sized
TGCGCCAGCAGCCAAGTGGTCCGGGGGAATGAGCAGTTCTTC
CASSQVVRGNEQFF
>TRBV9|TRBJ1-5|14|-|-
TGTGCCAGCAGCGACCGCCCGGGGGGGGTGCCCCAGCATTTT
CASSDRPGGVPQHF
>TRBV6-4|TRBJ2-5|15|TRBD2|-
TGTGCCAGCAGCAAACTAGCGGGGGAACAAGAGACCCAGTACTTC
CASSKLAGEQETQYF
>TRBV4-2|TRBJ1-5|15|-|few
TGTGCCAGCAGTTTTAGGAGGGATAGCAATCAGCCCCAGCATTTT
CASSFRRDSNQPQHF
>TRBV5-4|TRBJ1-2|14|TRBD1|medium-sized
TGTGCCAGCAGCAGAGGGACAGGGGAGGGGGGCTACACCTTC
CASSRGTGEGGYTF
>TRBV7-2|TRBJ1-4|15|TRBD1|medium-sized
TGTGCCAGCAGCTCAAGGACAGGGGGCTATGAAAAACTGTTTTTT
CASSSRTGGYEKLFF
>TRBV11-2|TRBJ1-1|13|TRBD1|-
TGTGCCAGCAGCTTAACAGGGGACCCTGAAGCTTTCTTT
CASSLTGDPEAFF
>TRBV5-6|TRBJ2-5|14|-|medium-sized
TGTGCCAGCAGCCCCGGGCAGGGGTGGGAGACCCAGTACTTC
CASSPGQGWETQYF
>TRBV28|TRBJ1-1|17|-|-
TGTGCCAGCAGTTTACTTCGTTTCCGGCACAGGGACACTGAAGCTTTCTTT
CASSLLRFRHRDTEAFF
>TRBV2|TRBJ1-5|14|-|once
TGTGCCAGCAGTCGCGTCGATAGCAATCAGCCCCAGCATTTT
CASSRVDSNQPQHF